This T cell receptor beta chain was identified during a study of blood T cell repertoires in COVID-19. Libraries were prepared by immunoSEQ multiplex PCR; TCRdb keeps only in-frame clonotypes and omits some of them. This table has about 140,000 clones, roughly 87% appearing once. The TCR was taken from a man in his 70s with acute or convalescent COVID-19. Sample: peripheral blood.

CDR3 protein: CATSDSTGGQYNEQFF. CDR3 nucleotide sequence: TGTGCCACCAGTGATTCCACAGGGGGACAATACAATGAGCAGTTCTTC. J is TRBJ2-1 and V is TRBV24-1, with 8 nucleotides matching TRBD1. Germline V gene lookup returns CDR1 KGHDR and CDR2 SFDVKD. V trimming: 2 bases; J trimming: 4 bases; junction bases outside the gene matches: 6. The CDR3 is 16 amino acids.